This T cell receptor (beta chain) was sequenced in a study of T cell responses to AZD1222 COVID-19 vaccine. Across the whole study: Second-dose schedules of about 4 or about 12 weeks were combined. The study's findings and limits: Once two AZD1222 doses were given, Spike-specific TCR breadth and depth went up. Dominant at 160-218 and 743-854, vaccine-associated CD4 TCRs also spanned spike.

Produced via immunoSEQ multiplex PCR; TCRdb's table is partial and in-frame only. The table shows about 150,000 clones, with 94% occurring only once. As concerns this clone: Its specificity is not known.

With V trimmed by 2 bases and J by 5 bases, 4 bases remained unmatched. The CDR3 runs to 15 residues. The germline gives CDR1 SGHDT, CDR2 YYEEEE. Source: peripheral blood, taken on day 0 of AZD1222 vaccination. This TCR derives from an adult in good health. This chain links TRBV5-6 with TRBJ2-1; 10 positions match TRBD1. CDR3 in DNA: TGTGCCAGCAGCTTCGGACAGGGGGTCGACAATGAGCAGTTCTTC. This sequence encodes CASSFGQGVDNEQFF.